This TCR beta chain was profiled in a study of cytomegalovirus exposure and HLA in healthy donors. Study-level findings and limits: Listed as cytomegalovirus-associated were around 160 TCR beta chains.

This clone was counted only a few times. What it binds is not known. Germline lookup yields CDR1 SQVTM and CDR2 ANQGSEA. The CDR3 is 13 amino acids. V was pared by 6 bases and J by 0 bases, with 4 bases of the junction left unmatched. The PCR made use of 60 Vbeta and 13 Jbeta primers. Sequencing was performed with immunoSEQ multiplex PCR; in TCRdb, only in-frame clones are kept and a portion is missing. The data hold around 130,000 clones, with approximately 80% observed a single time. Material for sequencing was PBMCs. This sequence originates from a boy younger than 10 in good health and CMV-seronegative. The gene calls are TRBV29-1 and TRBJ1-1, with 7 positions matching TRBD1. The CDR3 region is CSVDRVLNTEAFF. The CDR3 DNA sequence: TGCAGCGTAGACAGGGTCTTGAACACTGAAGCTTTCTTT.